What follows is one T cell receptor beta chain and its context. This CDR3 region has 16 residues. V lost 9 bases and J 4 bases, leaving 24 bases between the germline ends. CDR1 and CDR2 from the germline V gene are ENHRY and SYGVKD. These data come from a study of CD8+CD57+ T cells in acquired aplastic anemia. Genomic DNA provided the template from which TCR beta VDJ and CDR3 profiles were obtained. Each CDR3 protein is one row after TCRdb ran MiXCR on the reads. The table has 150,000 to 200,000 distinct CDR3 sequences, less than 65% seen once. The chain recombines TRBV10-3 with TRBJ1-2; no firm D call. Sequenced material: sorted CD4+, CD8+, or CD8+CD57+ T cells (not recorded which) from PBMCs. This receptor was identified in a human donor with severe aplastic anemia or a healthy control (not recorded which). The CDR3, as DNA: TGTGCCATTGGGGAGGGTCGGACCCCCAACATCTATGGCTACACCTTC. Its translation: CAIGEGRTPNIYGYTF.